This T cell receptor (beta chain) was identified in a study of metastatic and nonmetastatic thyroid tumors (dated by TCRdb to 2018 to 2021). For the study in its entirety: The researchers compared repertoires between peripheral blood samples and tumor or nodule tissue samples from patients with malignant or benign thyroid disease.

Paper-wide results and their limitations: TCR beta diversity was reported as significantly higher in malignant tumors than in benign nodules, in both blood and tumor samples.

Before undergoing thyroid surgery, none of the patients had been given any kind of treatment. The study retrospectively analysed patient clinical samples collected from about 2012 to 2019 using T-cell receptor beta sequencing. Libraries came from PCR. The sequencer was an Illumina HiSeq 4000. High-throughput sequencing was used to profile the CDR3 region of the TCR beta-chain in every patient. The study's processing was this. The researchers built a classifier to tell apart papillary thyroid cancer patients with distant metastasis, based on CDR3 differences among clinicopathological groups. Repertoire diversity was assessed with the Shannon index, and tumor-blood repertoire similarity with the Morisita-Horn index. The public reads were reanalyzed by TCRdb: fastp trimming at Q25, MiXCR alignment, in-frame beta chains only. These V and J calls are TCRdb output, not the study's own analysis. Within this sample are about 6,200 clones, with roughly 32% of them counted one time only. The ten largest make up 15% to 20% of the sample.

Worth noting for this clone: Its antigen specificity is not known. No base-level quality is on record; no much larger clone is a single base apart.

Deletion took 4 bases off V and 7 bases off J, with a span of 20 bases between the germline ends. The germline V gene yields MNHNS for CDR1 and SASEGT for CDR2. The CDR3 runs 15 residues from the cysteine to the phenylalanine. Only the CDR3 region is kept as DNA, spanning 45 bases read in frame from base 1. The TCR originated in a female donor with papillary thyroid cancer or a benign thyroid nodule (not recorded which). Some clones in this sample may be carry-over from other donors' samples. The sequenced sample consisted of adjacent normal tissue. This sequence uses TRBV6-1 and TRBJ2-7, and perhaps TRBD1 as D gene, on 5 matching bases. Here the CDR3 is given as CASSVRGNNPVEQYF. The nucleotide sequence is TGTGCCAGCAGTGTTAGGGGAAACAACCCCGTGGAGCAGTACTTC.